This T cell receptor (beta chain) was captured in a study of neurological immune-mediated disorders. Germline V gene lookup returns CDR1 SGHRS and CDR2 YFSETQ. The CDR3 sequence is 14 residues long. V gave up 0 bases and J gave up 0 bases, with 5 bases separating them. With 10-nucleotide random UMIs, 5'RACE was used to make the cDNA. Every sequencing run produced over 170 million TCR-beta sequences that came from 15-18 subjects. TCRdb reprocessed the 5' RACE reads via MiXCR and lists one record per CDR3 protein. The sample lists under 30,000 distinct CDR3 sequences; about 6.7% were seen once. Study observations and caveats: HTLV-1-associated myelopathy had the most TCR clonal expansion, and multiple sclerosis had the least, less than healthy controls.

This clonotype was seen repeatedly, ten times or more. Antigen specificity is unknown. The receptor was derived from a woman aged 40-49 years in good health. Sequenced material: PBMCs. V gene TRBV5-1 combines with J gene TRBJ2-3; D not certain. CDR3: CASSLDQSTDTQYF. The CDR3 DNA follows: TGCGCCAGCAGCTTGGATCAGAGCACAGATACGCAGTATTTT.